Given below is one TCR beta chain in context. What it recognizes is unknown. This record comes from a study of T cells after yellow fever vaccination. Overall study results and limits: The booster saw the reappearance of most primary-vaccination clones (roughly 96% CD4, about 90% CD8).

TCRdb re-derived calls from the 5' RACE reads in MiXCR, one entry per CDR3 protein. The sample contains some 670,000 distinct CDR3 sequences, roughly 12% of which appear only once. Germline loops: CDR1 LGHDT, CDR2 YNNKEL (reference sequence). After removal of 0 bases from V and 6 bases from J, the junction contained 5 bases not matched to a gene. This CDR3 is built from 14 residues. This TCR came from a man between 25 and 39 years old who received the YFV17D yellow fever vaccine. Sample: PBMCs, taken on the day of the yellow fever booster vaccination. The chain joins TRBV3-1 to TRBJ2-7; the match to TRBD2 covers 7 bases. The CDR3 reads CASSQDGSGGEQYF. Written as DNA, the CDR3 is TGTGCCAGCAGCCAAGATGGGTCGGGAGGCGAGCAGTACTTC.